Listed here are 21 T cell receptor beta chains from one sample, sequenced in a study of T cell responses to AZD1222 COVID-19 vaccine. This table comes from immunoSEQ multiplex PCR, and its TCRdb copy is limited to in-frame clones, with some not included. The sample shows around 100,000 clones, roughly 93% of them seen only once. This specimen consisted of peripheral blood, obtained on day 0 of AZD1222 vaccination. Receptor source: an adult in good health.

V is TRBV14 and J is TRBJ1-1; D unclear. Germline V CDR1 and CDR2: SGHDN, FVKESK. The V gene lost 1 base and the J gene lost 4 bases, with 4 bases spanning the gap. The CDR3 runs 12 residues. The CDR3 bases are TGTGCCAGCAGCCAAGTGATCACTGAAGCTTTCTTT. Translation: CASSQVITEAFF.

The chain employs TRBV14 and TRBJ1-1; a possible D gene is TRBD1 (5 bases). This CDR3 comprises 13 residues. CDR1 and CDR2 from the germline V gene are SGHDN and FVKESK. Trimming took off 1 base at V and 7 bases at J, with 10 bases between the two ends. CDR3 bases: TGTGCCAGCAGCCAAGGGCAGGGCGATGAAGCTTTCTTT. Encoded protein: CASSQGQGDEAFF.

The chain uses TRBV28 and TRBJ2-7; D perhaps matches TRBD2 (5 bases). Per the germline V gene, CDR1 is MDHEN and CDR2 is SYDVKM. V was clipped by 6 bases and J by 3 bases, with 15 bases between them. CDR3 size: 14 residues. DNA of the CDR3: TGTGCCAGCAGGCCTGGAGGCGGTGGCTACGAGCAGTACTTC. Translated, it gives CASRPGGGGYEQYF.

The J gene is TRBJ1-6, the V gene TRBV19, with unresolved D. Germline CDR1 reads LNHDA; CDR2 reads SQIVND (reference sequence). The CDR3 is made up of 14 amino acids. V was pared by 2 bases and J by 10 bases, with 12 bases between. The CDR3: CASSISVRGSPLHF. For the CDR3, the DNA is TGTGCCAGTAGTATATCCGTGAGAGGATCACCCCTCCACTTT.

This clone came up once. The gene calls are TRBV7-9 and TRBJ2-2; D is ambiguous. The CDR3 consists of 13 residues. V dropped 1 base and J dropped 2 bases, with 2 bases sitting between them. Per the germline V gene, CDR1 is SEHNR and CDR2 is FQNEAQ (reference sequence). CDR3 coding DNA: TGTGCCAGCAGCTTAGGAAACACCGGGGAGCTGTTTTTT. Protein product: CASSLGNTGELFF.

The chain joins TRBV6-2 or TRBV6-3 to TRBJ1-4; 10 bases align to TRBD1. V shed 5 bases and J 8 bases; nucleotides not matched to a gene: 11. This CDR3 spans 16 amino acids. Germline V gene lookup returns CDR1 MNHEY and CDR2 SVGEGT. CDR3: CASSTRQGAPMEKLFF. For the CDR3, the DNA is TGTGCCAGCAGTACGAGACAGGGGGCGCCGATGGAAAAACTGTTTTTT.

The chain is built from TRBV4-1 and TRBJ1-6, with a tentative D call TRBD1 (5 bases). With 0 bases removed from V and 10 bases from J, the gap between germline ends came to 16 bases. Germline assignment: CDR1 MGHRA and CDR2 YSYEKL. The CDR3 is made up of 16 amino acids. CDR3 loop: CASSQEVADKQSPLHF. DNA of the CDR3: TGCGCCAGCAGCCAAGAGGTCGCGGACAAGCAATCACCCCTCCACTTT.

CDR3 sequence reads: CASSAEHSYNEQFF. CDR3 in DNA: TGTGCCAGTAGCGCGGAGCACTCCTACAATGAGCAGTTCTTC. The rearrangement joins TRBV5-4 to TRBJ2-1; D may be TRBD2 (5 bases). The germline V gene encodes CDR1 SGHNT and CDR2 YYREEE (reference sequence). The CDR3 spans 14 residues. Between the trimmed V and J ends, which lost 8 bases and 0 bases, there was a span of 12 bases.

J is TRBJ2-1 and V is TRBV5-4, with D perhaps TRBD1 or TRBD2 (5 bases each). Germline-derived CDR1 and CDR2 are SGHNT and YYREEE (reference sequence). The CDR3 spans 14 residues. The V end was cut by 3 bases, the J end by 8 bases, with 15 bases between. As DNA, the CDR3 is TGTGCCAGCAGCTCCTCGTTGGTGGGGGATGAGCAGTTCTTC. Residues: CASSSSLVGDEQFF.

The V gene is TRBV7-9, the J gene TRBJ1-2; D remains unclear. The length of the CDR3 is 13 residues. V lost 5 bases and J lost 5, with 12 bases in between. Germline assignment: CDR1 SEHNR and CDR2 FQNEAQ (reference sequence). The CDR3 loop is CASSDPKPYGYTF. The CDR3 coding sequence is TGTGCCAGCAGCGACCCGAAACCGTATGGCTACACCTTC.

The rearrangement joins TRBV30 to TRBJ2-1; TRBD2 matches 7 bases. CDR1 is GTSNPN and CDR2 is SVGIG in the germline V gene (reference sequence). This CDR3 is built from 14 residues. V shed 2 bases and J 4 bases; nucleotides not matched to a gene: 5. The CDR3 reads CAWSTASGYNEQFF. As DNA, the CDR3 is TGTGCCTGGAGTACGGCTAGCGGATACAATGAGCAGTTCTTC.

The chain is built from TRBV11-1 and TRBJ2-7; 7 bases align to TRBD2. The germline gives CDR1 SGHAT, CDR2 FQDESV (reference sequence). Losses at the gene ends were 5 bases for V and 3 bases for J; bases not matched to a gene: 4. The CDR3 has 13 amino acids. The CDR3 reads CASSGGLFYEQYF. As DNA, the CDR3 is TGTGCCAGCAGCGGGGGACTATTCTACGAGCAGTACTTC. Filled out from reference TRBV11-1 and TRBJ2-7, the complete variable domain reads EAEVAQSPRYKITEKSQAVAFWCDPISGHATLYWYRQILGQGPELLVQFQDESVVDDSQLPKDRFSAERLKGVDSTLKIQPAELGDSAMYLCASSGGLFYEQYFGPGTRLTVT.

This chain links TRBV7-9 with TRBJ2-3, with 9 positions matching TRBD2. Germline V lookup: CDR1 SEHNR, CDR2 FQNEAQ (reference sequence). The CDR3 runs to 18 residues. J gave up 0 bases and V 4 bases, and 11 bases lay outside the gene matches. CDR3 nucleotide sequence: TGTGCCAGCAGCTCGGGTTCTAGCGGGACACCCAGCACAGATACGCAGTATTTT. Its protein is CASSSGSSGTPSTDTQYF.

J is TRBJ2-5 and V is TRBV5-8; 14 bases fit TRBD2. This CDR3 region has 18 residues. Germline values: CDR1 SGHTS, CDR2 YDEGEE. V was clipped by 4 bases and J by 5 bases; unmatched bases: 13. CDR3 DNA: TGTGCCAGCAGCAAGGGACTAGCGGGAGTTGCGGCTCTGGAGACCCAGTACTTC. Encoded protein: CASSKGLAGVAALETQYF.

The V gene is TRBV10-3, the J gene TRBJ2-2, with TRBD1 identical over 7 bases. The germline V gene encodes CDR1 ENHRY and CDR2 SYGVKD. V gave up 10 bases and J gave up 5 bases; unmatched junction bases: 10. The CDR3 consists of 14 residues. The CDR3 DNA sequence: TGTGCCACGGCGACAGGGACGGGTACCGGGGAGCTGTTTTTT. It specifies CATATGTGTGELFF.

The chain employs TRBV2 and TRBJ2-7; TRBD1 agrees at 7 bases. Germline loops: CDR1 SNHLY, CDR2 FYNNEI. J was trimmed by 0 bases and V by 6 bases; bases with no gene match: 2. The CDR3 sequence is 13 residues long. CDR3 nucleotides: TGTGCCAGCAGCGGGACAGACTCCTACGAGCAGTACTTC. Its protein product is CASSGTDSYEQYF. The entire variable domain, with the rest obtained from reference TRBV2 and TRBJ2-7, is as follows: EPEVTQTPSHQVTQMGQEVILRCVPISNHLYFYWYRQILGQKVEFLVSFYNNEISEKSEIFDDQFSVERPDGSNFTLKIRSTKLEDSAMYFCASSGTDSYEQYFGPGTRLTVT.

V is TRBV5-6 and J is TRBJ1-5; D is ambiguous. The CDR3 has 19 residues. Trimming pared 4 bases from V and 0 bases from J, leaving 23 bases between. Germline V gene lookup returns CDR1 SGHDT and CDR2 YYEEEE. The CDR3 region has the DNA TGTGCCAGCAGCGTCAAACCGGGATCAGAACGATATAGCAATCAGCCCCAGCATTTT. It translates to CASSVKPGSERYSNQPQHF.

J is TRBJ2-3 and V is TRBV6-6; 9 bases line up with TRBD1. Germline loops: CDR1 MNHNY, CDR2 SVGAGI (reference sequence). The CDR3 spans 15 residues. Unmatched junction bases numbered 6, after V lost 7 bases and J lost 1 base. Here the CDR3 DNA reads TGTGCCAGCATTAGGAGGACAGGGGGCACAGATACGCAGTATTTT. This gives the protein CASIRRTGGTDTQYF.

This clone has only one observation. The genes are TRBV2 and TRBJ2-2; D remains ambiguous. V was pared by 0 bases and J by 7 bases, with 12 bases between. The CDR3 contains 15 residues. The germline V gene has CDR1 SNHLY and CDR2 FYNNEI. The CDR3 nucleotides are TGTGCCAGCAGTGAAGCGGAGTATTCTAGCGGGGAGCTGTTTTTT. Translated, it gives CASSEAEYSSGELFF.

The V gene is TRBV6-5, the J gene TRBJ1-4, with 8 bases fitting TRBD1. With 0 bases clipped from V and 8 bases from J, the junction kept 5 bases outside the gene matches. Per the germline V gene, CDR1 is MNHEY and CDR2 is SVGAGI. The CDR3 runs to 15 residues. Here the CDR3 reads CASSYSDRGSEKLFF. The CDR3 DNA reads as TGTGCCAGCAGTTACTCAGACAGGGGTAGCGAAAAACTGTTTTTT.

The gene calls are TRBV6-5 and TRBJ1-2; TRBD1 aligns across 7 bases. CDR3 length: 14 residues. Losses at the gene ends were 7 bases for V and 4 bases for J; bases not matched to a gene: 9. Germline V CDR1 and CDR2: MNHEY, SVGAGI. In nucleotides, the CDR3 is TGTGCCAGCACTGGGACAGCGAACCTCTATGGCTACACCTTC. Encoded protein: CASTGTANLYGYTF.